These T cell receptor beta chains were read from a single sample in a study of CD8+ T cells in alopecia areata. Measured with immunoSEQ multiplex PCR; TCRdb has only the in-frame clones, and not every one. This sample yields some 4,000 clones, of which about two thirds are seen a single time; less than 20% belongs to the top ten. The sequenced sample was skin. The receptors stem from a human donor in good health. CDR3s include the opening cysteine and the closing phenylalanine or tryptophan. The order of the fields is V gene, clone size, D gene, J gene, CDR3 protein, CDR3 DNA. D genes are given only for firm matches. Only some rows state a clone size, as once, few, many or a class for expanded clones.

v_call: TRBV7-3; clone_size: large; d_call: TRBD2; j_call: TRBJ2-1; cdr3_aa: CASSPGLAGGEEQFF; cdr3_nt: TGTGCCAGCAGCCCTGGACTAGCGGGAGGGGAGGAGCAGTTCTTC
v_call: TRBV4-3; clone_size: NA; d_call: NA; j_call: TRBJ1-5; cdr3_aa: CASSLWQNQPQHF; cdr3_nt: TGCGCCAGCAGCCTTTGGCAGAATCAGCCCCAGCATTTT
v_call: TRBV29-1; clone_size: NA; d_call: NA; j_call: TRBJ2-7; cdr3_aa: CSVETGNTYEQYF; cdr3_nt: TGCAGCGTTGAAACGGGAAACACCTACGAGCAGTACTTC
v_call: TRBV28; clone_size: NA; d_call: NA; j_call: TRBJ2-5; cdr3_aa: CASSSSWGLGRETQYF; cdr3_nt: TGTGCCAGCAGTTCGAGTTGGGGGTTGGGAAGGGAGACCCAGTACTTC
v_call: TRBV7-2; clone_size: few; d_call: NA; j_call: TRBJ1-5; cdr3_aa: CASSLAVQGPNQPQHF; cdr3_nt: TGTGCCAGCAGCTTAGCGGTACAGGGTCCCAATCAGCCCCAGCATTTT
v_call: TRBV11-2; clone_size: once; d_call: TRBD1; j_call: TRBJ1-2; cdr3_aa: CASSLDGTGTIAPGYTF; cdr3_nt: TGTGCCAGCAGCTTAGATGGGACAGGGACTATCGCCCCTGGCTACACCTTC
v_call: TRBV2; clone_size: NA; d_call: TRBD1; j_call: TRBJ1-5; cdr3_aa: CASKLSGGHQPQHF; cdr3_nt: TGTGCCAGCAAACTTTCAGGGGGCCATCAGCCCCAGCATTTT
v_call: TRBV11-2; clone_size: few; d_call: TRBD1; j_call: TRBJ2-7; cdr3_aa: CASSLTPGQGLYF; cdr3_nt: TGTGCCAGCAGCTTAACCCCGGGACAGGGACTGTACTTC
v_call: TRBV7-9; clone_size: NA; d_call: TRBD2; j_call: TRBJ2-1; cdr3_aa: CASSLGELAGQFF; cdr3_nt: TGTGCCAGCAGCTTAGGGGAACTAGCGGGGCAGTTCTTC
v_call: TRBV4-3; clone_size: NA; d_call: NA; j_call: TRBJ2-5; cdr3_aa: CASSQKGGYGTQYF; cdr3_nt: TGCGCCAGCAGCCAAAAGGGGGGATACGGGACCCAGTACTTC
v_call: TRBV5-1; clone_size: NA; d_call: NA; j_call: TRBJ2-7; cdr3_aa: CASGLDGVYEQYF; cdr3_nt: TGCGCCAGCGGATTGGACGGAGTCTACGAGCAGTACTTC
v_call: TRBV6-1; clone_size: NA; d_call: NA; j_call: TRBJ2-7; cdr3_aa: CASSDISAGYSYEQYF; cdr3_nt: TGTGCCAGCAGTGACATTAGCGCCGGCTACTCCTACGAGCAGTACTTC
v_call: TRBV29-1; clone_size: NA; d_call: TRBD1; j_call: TRBJ2-4; cdr3_aa: CSGTTGGSKNIQYF; cdr3_nt: TGCAGCGGGACTACAGGGGGCAGCAAAAACATTCAGTACTTC
v_call: TRBV7-8; clone_size: NA; d_call: TRBD2; j_call: TRBJ2-5; cdr3_aa: CASSSRLAGGPGETQYF; cdr3_nt: TGTGCCAGCAGCTCCAGACTAGCGGGAGGGCCCGGGGAGACCCAGTACTTC
v_call: TRBV5-5; clone_size: NA; d_call: NA; j_call: TRBJ2-5; cdr3_aa: CASSLGFTKETQYF; cdr3_nt: TGTGCCAGCAGCTTGGGCTTCACAAAAGAGACCCAGTACTTC
v_call: TRBV11-2; clone_size: NA; d_call: NA; j_call: TRBJ2-3; cdr3_aa: CASSSDNVADTQYF; cdr3_nt: TGTGCCAGCAGCTCGGACAATGTCGCAGATACGCAGTATTTT
v_call: TRBV13; clone_size: NA; d_call: NA; j_call: TRBJ1-3; cdr3_aa: CASSLRGGRLSGNTIYF; cdr3_nt: TGTGCCAGCAGCTTAAGGGGAGGGCGCCTCTCTGGAAACACCATATATTTT
v_call: TRBV19; clone_size: NA; d_call: NA; j_call: TRBJ1-5; cdr3_aa: CASSQIQVQPQHF; cdr3_nt: TGTGCCAGTAGTCAAATACAGGTTCAGCCCCAGCATTTT